This TCR beta chain was obtained from a study of T cell repertoires in cytomegalovirus infection. TCRdb reprocessed the reads via MiXCR and lists one record per CDR3 protein. The sample yields 640,000 or so distinct CDR3 sequences, about 30% seen once. The CDR3 runs to 15 residues. V was cut by 0 bases and J by 1 base, with 7 bases left in between. The germline CDR1 and CDR2 sequences are LGHNA and YSLEER. This clonotype turned up a few times. Antigen specificity is unknown. The genes are TRBV4-3 and TRBJ2-1; D unresolved. The TCR comes from a human donor in good health (CMV status not recorded). Some clones in this sample may be carry-over from other donors' samples. This material consisted of cultured PBMCs, taken from culture after CMV antigen stimulation. The CDR3 sequence is CASSQEPFSYNEQFF. CDR3 in DNA: TGCGCCAGCAGCCAAGAGCCATTTTCCTACAATGAGCAGTTCTTC.